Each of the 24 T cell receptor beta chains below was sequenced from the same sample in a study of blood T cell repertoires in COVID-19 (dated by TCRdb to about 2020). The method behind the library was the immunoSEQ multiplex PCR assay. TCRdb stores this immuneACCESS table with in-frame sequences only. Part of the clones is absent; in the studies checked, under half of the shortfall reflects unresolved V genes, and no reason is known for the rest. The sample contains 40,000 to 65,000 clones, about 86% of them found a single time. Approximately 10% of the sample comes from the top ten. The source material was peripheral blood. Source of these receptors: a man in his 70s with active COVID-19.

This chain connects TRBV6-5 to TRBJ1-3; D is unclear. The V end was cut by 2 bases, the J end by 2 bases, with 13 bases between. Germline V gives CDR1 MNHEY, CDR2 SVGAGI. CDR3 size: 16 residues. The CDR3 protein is CASSYLEARAGNTIYF. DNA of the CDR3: TGTGCCAGCAGTTACCTTGAAGCGAGGGCTGGAAACACCATATATTTT.

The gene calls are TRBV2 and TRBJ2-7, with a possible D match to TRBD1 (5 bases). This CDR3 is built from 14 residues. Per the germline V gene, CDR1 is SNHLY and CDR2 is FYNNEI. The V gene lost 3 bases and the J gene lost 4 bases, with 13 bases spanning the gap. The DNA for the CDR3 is TGTGCCAGCAGTGAGGCAGGGCCACGATACGAGCAGTACTTC. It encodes CASSEAGPRYEQYF.

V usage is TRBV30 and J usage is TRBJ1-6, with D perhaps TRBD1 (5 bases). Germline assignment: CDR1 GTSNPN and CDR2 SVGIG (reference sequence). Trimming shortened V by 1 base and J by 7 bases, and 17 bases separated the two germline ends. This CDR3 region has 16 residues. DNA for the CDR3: TGTGCCTGGAGTGACCCCCAGGGATTTGGGAATTCACCCCTCCACTTT. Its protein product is CAWSDPQGFGNSPLHF.

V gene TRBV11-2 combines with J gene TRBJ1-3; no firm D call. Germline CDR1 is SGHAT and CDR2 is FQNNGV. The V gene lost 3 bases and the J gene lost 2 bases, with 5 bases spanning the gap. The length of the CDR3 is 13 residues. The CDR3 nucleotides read TGTGCCAGCAGCTTTGGAGCTGGAAACACCATATATTTT. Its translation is CASSFGAGNTIYF.

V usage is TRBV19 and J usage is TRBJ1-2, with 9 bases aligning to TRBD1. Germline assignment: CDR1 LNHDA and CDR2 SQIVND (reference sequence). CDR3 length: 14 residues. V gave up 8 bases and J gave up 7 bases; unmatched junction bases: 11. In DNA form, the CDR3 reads TGTGCCAGTCCCGCCGGGACAGGGTTTACTGGCTACACCTTC. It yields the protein CASPAGTGFTGYTF.

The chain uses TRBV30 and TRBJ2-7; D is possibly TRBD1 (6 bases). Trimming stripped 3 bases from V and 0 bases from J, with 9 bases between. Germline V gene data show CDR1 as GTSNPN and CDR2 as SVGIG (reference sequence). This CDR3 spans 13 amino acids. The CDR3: CAWSQGTSYEQYF. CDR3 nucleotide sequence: TGTGCCTGGAGCCAGGGGACCTCCTACGAGCAGTACTTC. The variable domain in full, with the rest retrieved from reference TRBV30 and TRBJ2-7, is SQTIHQWPATLVQPVGSPLSLECTVEGTSNPNLYWYRQAAGRGLQLLFYSVGIGQISSEVPQNLSASRPQDRQFILSSKKLLLSDSGFYLCAWSQGTSYEQYFGPGTRLTVT.

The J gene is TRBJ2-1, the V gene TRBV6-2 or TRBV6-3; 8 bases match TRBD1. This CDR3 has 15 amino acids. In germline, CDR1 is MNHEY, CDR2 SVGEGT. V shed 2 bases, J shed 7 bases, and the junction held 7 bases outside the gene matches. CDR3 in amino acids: CASSYGQGVGNEQFF. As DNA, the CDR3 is TGTGCCAGCAGTTACGGACAGGGCGTTGGAAATGAGCAGTTCTTC.

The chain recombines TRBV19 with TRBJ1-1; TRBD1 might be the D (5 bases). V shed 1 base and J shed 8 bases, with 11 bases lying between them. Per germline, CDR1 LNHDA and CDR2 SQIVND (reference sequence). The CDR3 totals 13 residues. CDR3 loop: CASSIGGKGEAFF. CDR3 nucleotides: TGTGCCAGTAGTATAGGGGGCAAGGGGGAAGCTTTCTTT.

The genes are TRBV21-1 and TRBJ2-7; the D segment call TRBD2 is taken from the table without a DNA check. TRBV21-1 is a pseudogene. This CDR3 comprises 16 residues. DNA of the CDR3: TGTGCCAGCAGCAAAGGCCTAGCGGGGTCGGTCTACGAGCAGTACTTC. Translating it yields CASSKGLAGSVYEQYF.

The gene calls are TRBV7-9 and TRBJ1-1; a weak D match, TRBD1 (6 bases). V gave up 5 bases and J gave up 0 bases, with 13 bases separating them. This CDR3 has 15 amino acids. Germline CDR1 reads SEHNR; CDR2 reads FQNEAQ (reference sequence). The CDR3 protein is CASSPGGQMNTEAFF. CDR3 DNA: TGTGCCAGCAGCCCAGGTGGACAGATGAACACTGAAGCTTTCTTT.

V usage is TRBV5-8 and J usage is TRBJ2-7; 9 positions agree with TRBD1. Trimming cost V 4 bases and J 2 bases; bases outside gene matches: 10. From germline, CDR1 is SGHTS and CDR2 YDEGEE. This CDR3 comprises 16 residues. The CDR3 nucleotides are TGTGCCAGCAGCGCCTCACCGGGACAGGGAGCCTACGAGCAGTACTTC. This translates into CASSASPGQGAYEQYF. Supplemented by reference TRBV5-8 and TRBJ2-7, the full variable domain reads EAGVTQSPTHLIKTRGQQATLRCSPISGHTSVYWYQQALGLGLQFLLWYDEGEERNRGNFPPRFSGRQFPNYSSELNVNALELEDSALYLCASSASPGQGAYEQYFGPGTRLTVT.

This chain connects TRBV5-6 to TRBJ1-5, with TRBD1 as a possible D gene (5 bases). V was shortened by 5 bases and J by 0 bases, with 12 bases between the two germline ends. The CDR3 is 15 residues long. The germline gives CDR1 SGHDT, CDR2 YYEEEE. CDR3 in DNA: TGTGCCAGCAGACGAGACAGTTATAGCAATCAGCCCCAGCATTTT. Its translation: CASRRDSYSNQPQHF.

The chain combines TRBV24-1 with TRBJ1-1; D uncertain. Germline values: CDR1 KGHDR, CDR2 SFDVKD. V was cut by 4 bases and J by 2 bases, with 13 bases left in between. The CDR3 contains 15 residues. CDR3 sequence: CATSDSSTGNTEAFF. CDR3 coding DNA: TGTGCCACCAGTGACTCAAGCACGGGAAACACTGAAGCTTTCTTT.

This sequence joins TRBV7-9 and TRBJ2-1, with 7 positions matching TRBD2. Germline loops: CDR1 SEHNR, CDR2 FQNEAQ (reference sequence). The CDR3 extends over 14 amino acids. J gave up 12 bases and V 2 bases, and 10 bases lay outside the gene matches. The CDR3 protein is CASSLPGPSGGQFF. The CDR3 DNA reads TGTGCCAGCAGCTTACCCGGACCCTCGGGGGGGCAGTTCTTC.

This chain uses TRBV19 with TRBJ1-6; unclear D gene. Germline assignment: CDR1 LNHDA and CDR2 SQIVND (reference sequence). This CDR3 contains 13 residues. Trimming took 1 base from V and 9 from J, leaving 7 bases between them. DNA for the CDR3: TGTGCCAGTAGTATAGTAGAGGCTTCACCCCTCCACTTT. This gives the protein CASSIVEASPLHF. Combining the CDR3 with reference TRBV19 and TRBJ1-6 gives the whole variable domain DGGITQSPKYLFRKEGQNVTLSCEQNLNHDAMYWYRQDPGQGLRLIYYSQIVNDFQKGDIAEGYSVSREKKESFPLTVTSAQKNPTAFYLCASSIVEASPLHFGNGTRLTVT.

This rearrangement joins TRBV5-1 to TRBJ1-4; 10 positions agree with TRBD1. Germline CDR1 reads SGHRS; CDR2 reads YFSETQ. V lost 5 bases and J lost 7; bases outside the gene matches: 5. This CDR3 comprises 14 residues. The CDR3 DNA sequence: TGCGCCAGCAGTGGGGGACAGGGGACTGAAAAACTGTTTTTT. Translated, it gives CASSGGQGTEKLFF.

In nucleotides, the CDR3 is TGCGCCAGCAGCTTGGGACAGCGCAACGAGCAGTACTTC. Translating it yields CASSLGQRNEQYF. This chain connects TRBV5-1 to TRBJ2-7; D may be TRBD1 (5 bases). Trimming cost V 0 bases and J 5 bases, with 9 bases left between them. This CDR3 is 13 amino acids long. CDR1 is SGHRS, CDR2 YFSETQ, per germline.

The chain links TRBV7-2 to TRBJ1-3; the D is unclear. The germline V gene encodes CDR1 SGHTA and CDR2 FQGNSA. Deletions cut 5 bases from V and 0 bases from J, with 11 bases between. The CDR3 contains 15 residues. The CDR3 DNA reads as TGTGCCAGCAGCCCCTCTCTCAGCTCTGGAAACACCATATATTTT. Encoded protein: CASSPSLSSGNTIYF. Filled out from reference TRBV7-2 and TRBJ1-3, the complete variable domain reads GAGVSQSPSNKVTEKGKDVELRCDPISGHTALYWYRQSLGQGLEFLIYFQGNSAPDKSGLPSDRFSAERTGGSVSTLTIQRTQQEDSAVYLCASSPSLSSGNTIYFGEGSWLTVV.

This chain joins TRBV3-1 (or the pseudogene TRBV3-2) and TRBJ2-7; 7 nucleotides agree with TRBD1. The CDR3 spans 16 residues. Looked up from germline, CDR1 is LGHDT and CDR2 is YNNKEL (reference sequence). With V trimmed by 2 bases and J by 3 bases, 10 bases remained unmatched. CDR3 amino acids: CASSQMDRDRDYEQYF. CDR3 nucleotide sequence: TGTGCCAGCAGCCAAATGGACCGGGACAGAGACTACGAGCAGTACTTC.

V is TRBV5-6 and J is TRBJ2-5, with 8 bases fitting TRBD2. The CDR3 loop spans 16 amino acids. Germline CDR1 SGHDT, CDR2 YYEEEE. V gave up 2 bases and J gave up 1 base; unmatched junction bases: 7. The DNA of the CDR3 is TGTGCCAGCAGCTTACTTAGCGGGGAATTCCAAGAGACCCAGTACTTC. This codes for CASSLLSGEFQETQYF. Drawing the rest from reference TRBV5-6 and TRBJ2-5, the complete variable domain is DAGVTQSPTHLIKTRGQQVTLRCSPKSGHDTVSWYQQALGQGPQFIFQYYEEEERQRGNFPDRFSGHQFPNYSSELNVNALLLGDSALYLCASSLLSGEFQETQYFGPGTRLLVL.

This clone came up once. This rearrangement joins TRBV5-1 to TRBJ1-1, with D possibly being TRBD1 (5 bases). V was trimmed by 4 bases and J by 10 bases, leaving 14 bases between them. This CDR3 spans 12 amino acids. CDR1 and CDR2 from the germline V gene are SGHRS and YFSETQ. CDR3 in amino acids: CASSPGGVGAFF. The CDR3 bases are TGCGCCAGCAGCCCGGGGGGAGTCGGAGCTTTCTTT.

CDR3 loop: CASSYAGTGVTDTQYF. CDR3 nucleotide sequence: TGTGCCAGCAGCTATGCCGGGACAGGGGTGACAGATACGCAGTATTTT. The chain joins TRBV5-6 to TRBJ2-3; TRBD1 agrees at 10 bases. The length of the CDR3 is 16 residues. Germline lookup yields CDR1 SGHDT and CDR2 YYEEEE. V trimming: 3 bases; J trimming: 3 bases; junction bases outside the gene matches: 7.

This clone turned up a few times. Here the CDR3 reads CASSSWGGTEAFF. DNA of the CDR3: TGTGCCAGCAGCTCCTGGGGGGGCACTGAAGCTTTCTTT. This rearrangement joins TRBV7-9 to TRBJ1-1, with TRBD1 as a possible D gene (5 bases). CDR3 length: 13 residues. The germline V gene has CDR1 SEHNR and CDR2 FQNEAQ (reference sequence). The V end lost 4 bases, the J end lost 4 bases, and 10 bases lay between the germline ends.

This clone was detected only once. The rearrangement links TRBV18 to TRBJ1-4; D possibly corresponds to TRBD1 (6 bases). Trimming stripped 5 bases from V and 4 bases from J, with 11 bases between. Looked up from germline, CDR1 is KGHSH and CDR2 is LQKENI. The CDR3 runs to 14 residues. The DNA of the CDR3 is TGTGCCAGCTCAAGTGGGGGCGGTAATGAAAAACTGTTTTTT. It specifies CASSSGGGNEKLFF.